This TCR beta chain was documented in a study of T cells in Graves' hyperthyroidism and ophthalmopathy. Study background: Any treatment followed the collection of peripheral blood at initial diagnosis.

Ophthalmopathy patients all had a Clinical Activity Score of at least 3, a NOSPECS grade of at least 4 and disease under 3 months old. Diagnosis rested on symptoms, serum thyroxine and TRAb, thyroid ultrasound, and orbital computed tomography. The PBMCs were taken from around 9 ml of fresh peripheral blood. It was RNA transcripts that yielded the amplified TCR beta CDR3 regions. Initially, a first-round RT-PCR of the TCR CDR3 employed the HTBI primer set. A single record per CDR3 protein comes from TCRdb applying MiXCR to the multiplex PCR reads. The sample consists of about 290,000 distinct CDR3 sequences, 15% to 20% of them appearing once. This clonotype was detected many times. The V segment lost 6 bases and the J segment 2 bases; nucleotides outside the gene matches: 7. CDR3 length equals 15 residues. Germline assignment: CDR1 DFQATT and CDR2 SNEGSKA (reference sequence).

Sequencing input: blood. The receptor was isolated from a man aged 50 or older with Graves' ophthalmopathy. This chain connects TRBV20-1 to TRBJ2-3; 11 positions agree with TRBD2. CDR3 nucleotide sequence: TGCAGTGCCAAAGGGACTAGCGGTTACACAGATACGCAGTATTTT. Its translation is CSAKGTSGYTDTQYF.